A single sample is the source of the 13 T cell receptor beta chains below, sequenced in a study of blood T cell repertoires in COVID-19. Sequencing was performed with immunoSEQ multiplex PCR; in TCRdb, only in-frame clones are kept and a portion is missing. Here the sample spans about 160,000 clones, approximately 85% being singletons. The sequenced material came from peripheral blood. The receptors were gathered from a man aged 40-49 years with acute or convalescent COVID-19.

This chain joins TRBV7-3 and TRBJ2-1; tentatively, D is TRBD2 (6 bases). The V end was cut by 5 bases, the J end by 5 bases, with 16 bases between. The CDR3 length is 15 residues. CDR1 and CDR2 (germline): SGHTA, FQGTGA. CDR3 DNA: TGTGCCAGCAGCCTAAACGCGGGACGGAACAATGAGCAGTTCTTC. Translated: CASSLNAGRNNEQFF.

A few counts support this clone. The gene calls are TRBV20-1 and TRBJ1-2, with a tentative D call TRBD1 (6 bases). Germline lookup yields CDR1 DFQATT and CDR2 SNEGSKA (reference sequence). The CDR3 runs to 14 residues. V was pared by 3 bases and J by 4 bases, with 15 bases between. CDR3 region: CSASKGGEAYGYTF. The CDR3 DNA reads TGCAGTGCTAGTAAAGGGGGGGAGGCCTATGGCTACACCTTC.

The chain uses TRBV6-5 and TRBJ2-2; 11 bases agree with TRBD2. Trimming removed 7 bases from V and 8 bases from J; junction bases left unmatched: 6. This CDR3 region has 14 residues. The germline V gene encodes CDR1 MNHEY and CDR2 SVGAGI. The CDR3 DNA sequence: TGTGCCAGCACCCTACTAGCGGGGGTTGGGGAGCTGTTTTTT. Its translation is CASTLLAGVGELFF.

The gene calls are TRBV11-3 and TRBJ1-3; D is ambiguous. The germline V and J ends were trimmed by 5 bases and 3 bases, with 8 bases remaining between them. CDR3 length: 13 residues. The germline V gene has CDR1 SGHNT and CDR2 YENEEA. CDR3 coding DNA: TGTGCCAGCAGCCCCGCAGTTGGAAACACCATATATTTT. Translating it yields CASSPAVGNTIYF.

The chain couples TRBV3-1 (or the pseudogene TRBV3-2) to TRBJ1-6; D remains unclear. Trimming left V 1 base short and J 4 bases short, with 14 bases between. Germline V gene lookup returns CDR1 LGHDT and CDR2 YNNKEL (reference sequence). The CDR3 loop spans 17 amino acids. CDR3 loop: CASSQARGSMYNSPLHF. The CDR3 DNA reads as TGTGCCAGCAGCCAAGCCCGCGGATCCATGTATAATTCACCCCTCCACTTT.

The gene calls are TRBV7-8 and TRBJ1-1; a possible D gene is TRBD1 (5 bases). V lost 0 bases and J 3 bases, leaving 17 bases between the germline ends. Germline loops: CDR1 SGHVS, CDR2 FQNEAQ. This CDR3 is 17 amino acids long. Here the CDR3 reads CASSLAVQGAGDTEAFF. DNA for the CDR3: TGTGCCAGCAGCTTAGCGGTCCAGGGCGCGGGAGACACTGAAGCTTTCTTT.

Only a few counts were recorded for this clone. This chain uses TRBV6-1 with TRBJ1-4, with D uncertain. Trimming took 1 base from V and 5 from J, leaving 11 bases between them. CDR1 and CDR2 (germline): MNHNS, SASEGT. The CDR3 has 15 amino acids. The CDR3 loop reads CASSEVGELNEKLFF. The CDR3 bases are TGTGCCAGCAGTGAAGTCGGGGAATTAAATGAAAAACTGTTTTTT.

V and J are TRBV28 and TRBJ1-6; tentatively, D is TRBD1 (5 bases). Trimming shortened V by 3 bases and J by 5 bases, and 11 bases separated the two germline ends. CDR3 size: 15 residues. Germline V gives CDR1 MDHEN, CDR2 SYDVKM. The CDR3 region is CASSLGGKNNSPLHF. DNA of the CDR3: TGTGCCAGCAGTTTGGGGGGAAAGAATAATTCACCCCTCCACTTT.

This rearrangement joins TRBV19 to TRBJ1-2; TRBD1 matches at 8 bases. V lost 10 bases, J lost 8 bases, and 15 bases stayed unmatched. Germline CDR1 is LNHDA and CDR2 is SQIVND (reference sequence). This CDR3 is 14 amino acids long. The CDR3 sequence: CATRDRLNFGGYTF. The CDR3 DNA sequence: TGTGCCACACGGGACAGGCTAAACTTTGGCGGCTACACCTTC.

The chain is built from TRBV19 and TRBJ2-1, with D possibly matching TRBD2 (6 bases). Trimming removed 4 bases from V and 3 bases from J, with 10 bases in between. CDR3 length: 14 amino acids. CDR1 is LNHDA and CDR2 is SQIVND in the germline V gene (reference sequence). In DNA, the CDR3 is TGTGCCAGTAGTACGCCGGGAGTCTACAATGAGCAGTTCTTC. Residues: CASSTPGVYNEQFF.

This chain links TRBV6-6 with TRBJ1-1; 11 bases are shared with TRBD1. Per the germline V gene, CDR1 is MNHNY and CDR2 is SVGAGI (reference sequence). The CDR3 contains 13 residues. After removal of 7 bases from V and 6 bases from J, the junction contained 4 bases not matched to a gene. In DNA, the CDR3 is TGTGCCAGCACGAGGACAGGGGGCCCTGAAGCTTTCTTT. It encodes CASTRTGGPEAFF.

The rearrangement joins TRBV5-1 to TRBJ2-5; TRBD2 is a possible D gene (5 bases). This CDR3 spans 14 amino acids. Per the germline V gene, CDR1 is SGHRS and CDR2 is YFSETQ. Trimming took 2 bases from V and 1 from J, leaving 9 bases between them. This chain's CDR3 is CASSFSGSQETQYF. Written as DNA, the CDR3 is TGCGCCAGCAGCTTCAGCGGTTCCCAAGAGACCCAGTACTTC. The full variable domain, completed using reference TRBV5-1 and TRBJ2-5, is KAGVTQTPRYLIKTRGQQVTLSCSPISGHRSVSWYQQTPGQGLQFLFEYFSETQRNKGNFPGRFSGRQFSNSRSEMNVSTLELGDSALYLCASSFSGSQETQYFGPGTRLLVL.

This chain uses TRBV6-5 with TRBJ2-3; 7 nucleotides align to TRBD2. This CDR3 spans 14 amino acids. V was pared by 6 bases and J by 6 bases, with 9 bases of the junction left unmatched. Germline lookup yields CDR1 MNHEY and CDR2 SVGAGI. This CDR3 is CASRAGKGADTQYF. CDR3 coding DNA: TGTGCCAGCAGAGCGGGGAAAGGGGCGGATACGCAGTATTTT.